The sequence of this TCR beta chain was determined in a study of T cell responses to AZD1222 COVID-19 vaccine. Some clones are missing from TCRdb's copy, which holds only in-frame ones; the method was immunoSEQ multiplex PCR. This sample has about 130,000 clones, with about 89% found just once. There are a few counts of this clone. This specimen was peripheral blood, taken on day 0 of AZD1222 vaccination. The receptor was derived from an adult in good health.

The CDR3 reads CASKVAAESSYEQYF. The CDR3 nucleotides read TGTGCCAGCAAGGTCGCGGCCGAAAGTTCCTACGAGCAGTACTTC. The rearrangement joins TRBV6-5 to TRBJ2-7; D remains ambiguous. Germline V gives CDR1 MNHEY, CDR2 SVGAGI. V lost 7 bases and J 1 base, leaving 17 bases between the germline ends. The CDR3 length is 15 residues.